This is a list of T cell receptor beta chains from one sample in a study of shared clonotypes between healthy human individuals. The assay was immunoSEQ multiplex PCR, and TCRdb's table has in-frame clones only and misses some. The repertoire holds 2 million to 3 million clones, under 95% seen once, with 0.36% in the top ten. The sequenced sample consisted of naive CD4+ T cells from PBMCs. The receptors were sampled from a man between 18 and 29 years old in good health. Some clones in this sample may be carry-over from other donors' samples. Both conserved end residues are part of each CDR3. A D gene is named only where the DNA matches it firmly. A clone size is listed for some rows: how often the clone was seen (once, few, many), or a class if it is expanded.

DNA,CDR3,size,V,J,D
TGCGCCAGCAGCGCCGACAGGGTGGACACCGGGGAGCTGTTTTTT,CASSADRVDTGELFF,-,TRBV5-1,TRBJ2-2,TRBD1
TGTGCCAGCAGCTTATCAGGGTACATTCAGTACTTC,CASSLSGYIQYF,-,TRBV7-9,TRBJ2-4,-
TGTGCCAGCAGCTTACCGGGTCAGGGGGATGAGCAGTTCTTC,CASSLPGQGDEQFF,-,TRBV11-3,TRBJ2-1,TRBD1
TGTGCCAGCAGCCTCGACAGGGGCAATGGCTACACCTTC,CASSLDRGNGYTF,-,TRBV5-4,TRBJ1-2,TRBD1
TGCGCCAGCAGCTTGGGTCCTAGCTCCTACGAGCAGTACTTC,CASSLGPSSYEQYF,-,TRBV5-1,TRBJ2-7,-
TGTGCCAGCAGCTTAGGCAGGGGATTTGGGACCCAGTACTTC,CASSLGRGFGTQYF,-,TRBV7-2,TRBJ2-5,-
TGTGCCTGGAGTGTTTTTGGGGCGGCTAACTATGGCTACACCTTC,CAWSVFGAANYGYTF,-,TRBV30,TRBJ1-2,-
TGTGCCAGCAGCTTGGACAGGGGGGAAGCTTTCTTT,CASSLDRGEAFF,-,TRBV7-3,TRBJ1-1,TRBD1
TGTGCCAGCAGCGCCTGGGTCAGCAACAATGAGCAGTTCTTC,CASSAWVSNNEQFF,-,TRBV25-1,TRBJ2-1,-
TGTGCCATCAGGAAGCTAGCGGGAGACACAGATACGCAGTATTTT,CAIRKLAGDTDTQYF,-,TRBV10-3,TRBJ2-3,TRBD2
TGTGCCAGCAGCTTAGATCCAGCCCCTTGGGACATTCAGTACTTC,CASSLDPAPWDIQYF,few,TRBV7-9,TRBJ2-4,-
TGTGCCAGCAGTTGGACAGGGAGTGGCTACACCTTC,CASSWTGSGYTF,-,TRBV5-5,TRBJ1-2,TRBD1
TGTGCCAGCAGCCTATCGACAGGGGAATACGAGCAGTACTTC,CASSLSTGEYEQYF,once,TRBV5-5,TRBJ2-7,TRBD1
TGTGCCAGCAGCTCGGGGACAGGACAGAATGAAAAACTGTTTTTT,CASSSGTGQNEKLFF,-,TRBV7-9,TRBJ1-4,TRBD1
TGTGCCTGGAGTACTAATGAAAAACTGTTTTTT,CAWSTNEKLFF,-,TRBV30,TRBJ1-4,-
TGTGCCAGCAGTTCCCGGACAGGGAACACCGGGGAGCTGTTTTTT,CASSSRTGNTGELFF,-,TRBV28,TRBJ2-2,TRBD1
TGTGCCAGCAGCCCGGGACTAGCGGGAGACGAGCAGTACTTC,CASSPGLAGDEQYF,-,TRBV4-2,TRBJ2-7,TRBD2
TGTGCCAGCAGTTCTAGCCTAGCGGGTACTCGGAGTCGGGCAGATACGCAGTATTTT,CASSSSLAGTRSRADTQYF,-,TRBV2,TRBJ2-3,TRBD2
TGTGCCAGCAGTTTGATACAGGGGCCGTCGTACTTC,CASSLIQGPSYF,once,TRBV6-1,TRBJ2-4,TRBD1
TGTGCCAGCAGCGTAGGGGACAGTAGTTTGCCCCAGCATTTT,CASSVGDSSLPQHF,-,TRBV9,TRBJ1-5,TRBD1
TGCGCCAGCGCGAGTTCCTCTGGGGCCAACGTCCTGACTTTC,CASASSSGANVLTF,-,TRBV5-1,TRBJ2-6,-
TGTGCCAGCTCACCCCGACAGGACGAGCAGTACTTC,CASSPRQDEQYF,-,TRBV18,TRBJ2-7,-
TGTGCCAGCAGTCCCTGGACAGCAAAGTCCTACGAGCAGTACTTC,CASSPWTAKSYEQYF,-,TRBV28,TRBJ2-7,-
TGTGCCAGCTCAGAGGGGCTAGAGTATGGCTACACCTTC,CASSEGLEYGYTF,-,TRBV18,TRBJ1-2,-
TGTGCCAGCAGCTTAATAGAGGGGCGGCAAGAGACCCAGTACTTC,CASSLIEGRQETQYF,-,TRBV7-2,TRBJ2-5,-
TGTGCCAGTAGTATAAGGACGATCCTCCCACTGCCAGATACGCAGTATTTT,CASSIRTILPLPDTQYF,-,TRBV19,TRBJ2-3,-
TGTGCCAGCAGCGTAGCTCTTAGGAACACTGAAGCTTTCTTT,CASSVALRNTEAFF,-,TRBV9,TRBJ1-1,-
TGTGCCAGCAGCTTGGCGGTTATGGAGCAGTACTTC,CASSLAVMEQYF,-,TRBV5-6,TRBJ2-7,-
TGTGCCAGCAGAAAACAGGGCTACGAGCAGTACTTC,CASRKQGYEQYF,-,TRBV2,TRBJ2-7,-
TGTGCCAGCAGTTTCCGTGCGGGTGAAAAACTGTTTTTT,CASSFRAGEKLFF,-,TRBV28,TRBJ1-4,-
TGTGCCAGTCTCCAGGGACCGCCGTGGGGCGAGCAGTACTTC,CASLQGPPWGEQYF,-,TRBV19,TRBJ2-7,-
TGCGCCAGCAGCTCAGGTGGACCTACTAACTATGGCTACACCTTC,CASSSGGPTNYGYTF,-,TRBV5-1,TRBJ1-2,-
TGTGCCAGCAGTTTTGGGGGACAGGTCGAACAGCCCCAGCATTTT,CASSFGGQVEQPQHF,-,TRBV28,TRBJ1-5,TRBD1
TGTGCCAGCAGCGTAGGACTAGCGGGGCGCACAGATACGCAGTATTTT,CASSVGLAGRTDTQYF,-,TRBV9,TRBJ2-3,TRBD2
TGTGCCAGCATGTCCTTCCGTGGCTACACCTTC,CASMSFRGYTF,once,TRBV6-1,TRBJ1-2,-
TGTGCCAGCAGCCCAAACAGGGGGGAGAACACTGAAGCTTTCTTT,CASSPNRGENTEAFF,-,TRBV5-4,TRBJ1-1,TRBD1
TGTGCCAGCAGCTTGCCCGGTGGCTCTGGAAACACCATATATTTT,CASSLPGGSGNTIYF,-,TRBV5-4,TRBJ1-3,-
TGTGCCAGCAGCCGAGGGACTAGCGGGTTCTCCACAGATACGCAGTATTTT,CASSRGTSGFSTDTQYF,-,TRBV7-3,TRBJ2-3,TRBD2
TGTGCCAGCTCACCGGTTCAAACAGGGGGGACTGGAAACACCATATATTTT,CASSPVQTGGTGNTIYF,-,TRBV18,TRBJ1-3,TRBD1
TGTGCCAGCAGCGTAGCCTTCACTAGCGGGGACTATGCAGTGGGGCAGTTCTTC,CASSVAFTSGDYAVGQFF,-,TRBV9,TRBJ2-1,TRBD2
TGTGCCAGTACAACGAGGCCACCGGGACTAGCGGGAGCTGGGGCCAACGTCCTGACTTTC,CASTTRPPGLAGAGANVLTF,-,TRBV19,TRBJ2-6,TRBD2
TGTGCCAGCAGCTCAGTCCGGGAGAGGGATGGCTACACCTTC,CASSSVRERDGYTF,-,TRBV7-9,TRBJ1-2,-
TGTGCCAGCAGCACCGCCAGGGTAGCCAAAAACATTCAGTACTTC,CASSTARVAKNIQYF,-,TRBV28,TRBJ2-4,-
TGTGCCAGCAGCTTGGGGCTAGCGGGATCGGAATACGAGCAGTACTTC,CASSLGLAGSEYEQYF,-,TRBV5-4,TRBJ2-7,TRBD2
TGTGCCAGCAGCAGCCGACAGGGGGCGGCTGAGGGGTGCTACACCTTC,CASSSRQGAAEGCYTF,-,TRBV21-1,TRBJ1-2,-
TGTGCCAGCAGTGAACAGGCTGGTAACACTGAAGCTTTCTTT,CASSEQAGNTEAFF,-,TRBV6-1,TRBJ1-1,-
TGTGCCAGCAGTGACACAGGGAGATACAATGAGCAGTTCTTC,CASSDTGRYNEQFF,-,TRBV6-6,TRBJ2-1,-
TGTGCCAGCAGGCTCCGGAGCGGGAGTTTTGAGCAGTTCTTC,CASRLRSGSFEQFF,-,TRBV2,TRBJ2-1,TRBD2
TGTGCCAGCTCACCGGGACAGGGGAACTATGGCTACACCTTC,CASSPGQGNYGYTF,few,TRBV18,TRBJ1-2,TRBD1
TGTGCCAGCAGCCGGACTAGCGGGAGGTACGAGCAGTACTTC,CASSRTSGRYEQYF,-,TRBV6-5,TRBJ2-7,TRBD2
TGCGCCAGCAGCCAAGGAGGGGGAACAGATACGCAGTATTTT,CASSQGGGTDTQYF,-,TRBV4-3,TRBJ2-3,-
TGTGCCAGCAGCTTATTGTATGAAGGTGAAGCTTTCTTT,CASSLLYEGEAFF,-,TRBV7-9,TRBJ1-1,-